This T cell receptor (beta chain) originates from a study of response to subunit inactivated influenza vaccine. Notes on the study in general: Seasonal influenza vaccination, on each occasion, was suggested by the authors to recruit few new T cells.

Germline lookup yields CDR1 SGHRS and CDR2 YFSETQ. Trimming removed 7 bases from V and 5 bases from J, with 15 bases in between. This CDR3 is 13 amino acids long. In TCRdb, the RT-PCR reads were re-called with MiXCR into one record per CDR3 protein. The sample consists of about 500,000 distinct CDR3 sequences, about 15% of them appearing once. On this clonotype: Its cognate antigen is unknown.

The sample was CD4+ T cells sorted from PBMCs, taken 23 to 25 months after vaccination. The V and J genes are TRBV5-1 and TRBJ2-5; unclear D gene. The clonotype was recovered from a man in his fifties or sixties who received an inactivated influenza vaccine. The DNA for the CDR3 is TGCGCCAGCTTTGCCTTCCCGGCGGAGACCCAGTACTTC. This codes for CASFAFPAETQYF. Complete variable domain (other parts from reference TRBV5-1 and TRBJ2-5): KAGVTQTPRYLIKTRGQQVTLSCSPISGHRSVSWYQQTPGQGLQFLFEYFSETQRNKGNFPGRFSGRQFSNSRSEMNVSTLELGDSALYLCASFAFPAETQYFGPGTRLLVL.